This T cell receptor beta chain emerged from a study of patients and donors after allogeneic stem cell transplantation. TCRdb independently ran MiXCR on the RT-PCR reads; one entry per CDR3 protein. The data show 80,000 to 90,000 distinct CDR3 sequences, 45% to 50% seen once. J gave up 6 bases and V 5 bases, and 18 bases lay outside the gene matches. CDR3 length: 17 residues. Germline assignment: CDR1 DFQATT and CDR2 SNEGSKA (reference sequence). The J gene is TRBJ2-1, the V gene TRBV20-1, with 8 nucleotides matching TRBD2. Sequencing was done on a sample of blood, either unsorted or a sorted T cell fraction (not recorded which). The receptor was derived from a human donor who was either an allogeneic HSCT recipient or a stem cell or donor lymphocyte infusion donor (not recorded which). It is not recorded whose cells these are; they may come from a transplant donor. CDR3 residues: CSAVTSGSSPIFNEQFF. Written as DNA, the CDR3 is TGCAGTGCTGTAACCAGCGGGAGTTCCCCAATATTCAATGAGCAGTTCTTC.